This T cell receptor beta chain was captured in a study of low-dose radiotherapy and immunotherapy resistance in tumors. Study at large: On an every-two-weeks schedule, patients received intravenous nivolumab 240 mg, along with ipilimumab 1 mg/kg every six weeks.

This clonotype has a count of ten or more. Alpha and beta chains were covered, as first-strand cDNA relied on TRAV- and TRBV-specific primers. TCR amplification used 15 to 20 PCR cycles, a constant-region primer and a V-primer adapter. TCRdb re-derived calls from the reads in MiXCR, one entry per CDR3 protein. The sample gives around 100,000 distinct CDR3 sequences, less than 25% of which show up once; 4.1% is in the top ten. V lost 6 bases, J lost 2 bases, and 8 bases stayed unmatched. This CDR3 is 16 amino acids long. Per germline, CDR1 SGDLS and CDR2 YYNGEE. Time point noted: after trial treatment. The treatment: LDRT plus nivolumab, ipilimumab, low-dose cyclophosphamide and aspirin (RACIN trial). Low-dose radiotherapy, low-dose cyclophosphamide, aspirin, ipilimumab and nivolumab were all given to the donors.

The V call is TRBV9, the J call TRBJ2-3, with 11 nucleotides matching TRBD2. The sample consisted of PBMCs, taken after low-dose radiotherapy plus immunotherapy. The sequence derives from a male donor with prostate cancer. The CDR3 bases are TGTGCCAGCACCCGCCTAGCGGGGGGACACACAGATACGCAGTATTTT. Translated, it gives CASTRLAGGHTDTQYF.